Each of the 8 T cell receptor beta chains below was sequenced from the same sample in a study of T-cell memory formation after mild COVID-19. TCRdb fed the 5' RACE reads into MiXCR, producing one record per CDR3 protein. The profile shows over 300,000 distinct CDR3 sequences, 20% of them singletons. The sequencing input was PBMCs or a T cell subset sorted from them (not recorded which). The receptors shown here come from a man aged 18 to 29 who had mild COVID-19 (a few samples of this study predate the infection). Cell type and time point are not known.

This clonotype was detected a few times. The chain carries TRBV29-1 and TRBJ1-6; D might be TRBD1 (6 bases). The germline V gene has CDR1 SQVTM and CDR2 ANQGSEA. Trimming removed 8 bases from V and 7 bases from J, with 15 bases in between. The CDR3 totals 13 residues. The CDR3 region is CSQRGARNSPLHF. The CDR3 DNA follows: TGCAGCCAGCGGGGGGCGAGAAATTCACCCCTCCACTTT.

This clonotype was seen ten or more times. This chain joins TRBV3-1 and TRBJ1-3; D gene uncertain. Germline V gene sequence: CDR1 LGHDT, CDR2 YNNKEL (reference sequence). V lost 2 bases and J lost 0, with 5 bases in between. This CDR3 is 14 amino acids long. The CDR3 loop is CASSQSGSGNTIYF. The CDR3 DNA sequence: TGTGCCAGCAGCCAAAGCGGCTCTGGAAACACCATATATTTT.

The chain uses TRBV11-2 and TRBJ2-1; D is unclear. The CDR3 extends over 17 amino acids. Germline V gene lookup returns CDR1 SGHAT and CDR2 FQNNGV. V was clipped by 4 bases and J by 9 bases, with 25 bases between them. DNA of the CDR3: TGTGCCAGCAGCTCATCCAGCTTGGCCCGGGCTTCGGGTGAGCAGTTCTTC. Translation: CASSSSSLARASGEQFF. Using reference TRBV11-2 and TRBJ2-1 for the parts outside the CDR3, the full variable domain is EAGVAQSPRYKIIEKRQSVAFWCNPISGHATLYWYQQILGQGPKLLIQFQNNGVVDDSQLPKDRFSAERLKGVDSTLKIQPAKLEDSAVYLCASSSSSLARASGEQFFGPGTRLTVL.

CDR3 loop: CSVEDDRDFTRGYTF. As DNA, the CDR3 is TGCAGCGTTGAAGATGACAGGGACTTCACGCGTGGCTACACCTTC. The chain links TRBV29-1 to TRBJ1-2; 7 bases line up with TRBD1. CDR3 length: 15 amino acids. Losses at the gene ends were 0 bases for V and 7 bases for J; bases not matched to a gene: 11. Germline V gene data show CDR1 as SQVTM and CDR2 as ANQGSEA.

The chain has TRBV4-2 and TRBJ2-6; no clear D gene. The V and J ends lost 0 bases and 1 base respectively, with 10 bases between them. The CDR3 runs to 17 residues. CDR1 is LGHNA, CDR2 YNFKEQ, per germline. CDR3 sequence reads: CASSQDIFQSGANVLTF. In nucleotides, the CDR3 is TGTGCCAGCAGCCAAGATATTTTTCAGTCTGGGGCCAACGTCCTGACTTTC.

The CDR3 DNA reads as TGTGCCAGCAGCGGGGCCCTGAGGGGGCCAGGTGAAGCTTTCTTT. Protein product: CASSGALRGPGEAFF. V and J are TRBV9 and TRBJ1-1; 7 nucleotides align to TRBD1. This CDR3 has 15 amino acids. V was pared by 3 bases and J by 7 bases, with 12 bases of the junction left unmatched. Germline CDR1 reads SGDLS; CDR2 reads YYNGEE.

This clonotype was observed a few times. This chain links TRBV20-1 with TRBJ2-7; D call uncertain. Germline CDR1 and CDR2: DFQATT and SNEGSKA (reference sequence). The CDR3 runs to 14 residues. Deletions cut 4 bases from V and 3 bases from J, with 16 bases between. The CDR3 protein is CSAKGETSFYEQYF. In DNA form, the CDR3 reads TGCAGTGCTAAAGGCGAAACCTCTTTCTACGAGCAGTACTTC.

The CDR3 loop is CATSEPLYNEQFF. Here the CDR3 DNA reads TGTGCCACCAGTGAGCCATTATACAATGAGCAGTTCTTC. The chain recombines TRBV24-1 with TRBJ2-1; D not resolved. The V gene lost 4 bases and the J gene lost 4 bases, with 7 bases spanning the gap. CDR1 KGHDR and CDR2 SFDVKD come from the germline V gene. This CDR3 has 13 residues.